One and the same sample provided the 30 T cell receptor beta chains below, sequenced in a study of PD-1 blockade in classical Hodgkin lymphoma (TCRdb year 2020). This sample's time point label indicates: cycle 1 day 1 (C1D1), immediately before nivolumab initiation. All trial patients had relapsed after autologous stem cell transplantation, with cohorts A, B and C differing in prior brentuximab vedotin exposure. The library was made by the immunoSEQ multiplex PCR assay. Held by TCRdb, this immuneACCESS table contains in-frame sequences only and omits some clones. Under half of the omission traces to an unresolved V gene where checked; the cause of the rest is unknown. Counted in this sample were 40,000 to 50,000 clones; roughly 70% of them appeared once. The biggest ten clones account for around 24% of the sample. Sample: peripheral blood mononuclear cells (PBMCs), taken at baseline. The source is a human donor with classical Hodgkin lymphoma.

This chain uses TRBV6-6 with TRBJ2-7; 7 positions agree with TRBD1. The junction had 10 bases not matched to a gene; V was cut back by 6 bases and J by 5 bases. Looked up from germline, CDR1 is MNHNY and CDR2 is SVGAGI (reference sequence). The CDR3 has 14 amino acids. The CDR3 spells CASSPRQGVDEQYF. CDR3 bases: TGTGCCAGCAGCCCCAGACAGGGTGTCGACGAGCAGTACTTC.

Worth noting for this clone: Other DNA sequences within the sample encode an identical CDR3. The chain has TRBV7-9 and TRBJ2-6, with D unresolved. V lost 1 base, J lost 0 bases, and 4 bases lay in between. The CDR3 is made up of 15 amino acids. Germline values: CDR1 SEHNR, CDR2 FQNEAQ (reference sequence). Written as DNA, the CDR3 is TGTGCCAGCAGCTTAGAGGGCTCTGGGGCCAACGTCCTGACTTTC. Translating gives CASSLEGSGANVLTF.

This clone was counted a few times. As DNA, the CDR3 is TGTGCCAGCTCCGCCACAGTGACCTACAATGAGCAGTTCTTC. This sequence encodes CASSATVTYNEQFF. The gene calls are TRBV6-5 and TRBJ2-1; D is unclear. The CDR3 contains 14 residues. The germline CDR1 and CDR2 sequences are MNHEY and SVGAGI. Trimming removed 8 bases from V and 2 bases from J, with 13 bases in between.

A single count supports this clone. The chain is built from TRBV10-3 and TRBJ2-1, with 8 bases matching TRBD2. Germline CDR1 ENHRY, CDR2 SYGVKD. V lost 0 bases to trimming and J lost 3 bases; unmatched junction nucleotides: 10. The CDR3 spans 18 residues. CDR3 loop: CAISESTAAGGIYNEQFF. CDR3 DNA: TGTGCCATCAGTGAGTCGACTGCGGCGGGAGGAATCTACAATGAGCAGTTCTTC.

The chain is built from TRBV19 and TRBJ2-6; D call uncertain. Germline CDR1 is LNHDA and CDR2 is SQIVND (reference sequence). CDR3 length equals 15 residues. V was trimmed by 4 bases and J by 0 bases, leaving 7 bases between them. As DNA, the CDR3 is TGTGCCAGTAGTACTCAGAACTCTGGGGCCAACGTCCTGACTTTC. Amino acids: CASSTQNSGANVLTF.

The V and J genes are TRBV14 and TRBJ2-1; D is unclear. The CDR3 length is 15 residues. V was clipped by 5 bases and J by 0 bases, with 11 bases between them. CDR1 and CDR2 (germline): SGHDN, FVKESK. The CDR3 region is CASSENLNSYNEQFF. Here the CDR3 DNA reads TGTGCCAGCAGCGAGAACCTAAACTCCTACAATGAGCAGTTCTTC.

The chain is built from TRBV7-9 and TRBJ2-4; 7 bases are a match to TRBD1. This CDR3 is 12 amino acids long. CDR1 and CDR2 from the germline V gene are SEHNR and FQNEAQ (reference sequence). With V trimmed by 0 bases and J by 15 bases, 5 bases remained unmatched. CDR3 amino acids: CASSLAGGERYF. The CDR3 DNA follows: TGTGCCAGCAGCTTAGCAGGGGGCGAGAGGTACTTC.

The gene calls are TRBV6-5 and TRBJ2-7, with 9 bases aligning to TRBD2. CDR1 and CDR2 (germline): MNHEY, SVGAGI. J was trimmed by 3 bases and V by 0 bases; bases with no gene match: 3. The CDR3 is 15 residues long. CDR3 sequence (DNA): TGTGCCAGCAGTTACTCTCCTAGCGGGATCTACGAGCAGTACTTC. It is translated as CASSYSPSGIYEQYF.

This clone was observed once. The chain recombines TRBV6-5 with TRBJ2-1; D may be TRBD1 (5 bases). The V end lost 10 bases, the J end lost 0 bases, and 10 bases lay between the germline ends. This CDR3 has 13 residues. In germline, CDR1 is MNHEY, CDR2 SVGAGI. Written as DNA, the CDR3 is TGTGCCACGACAGAGAGCTCCTACAATGAGCAGTTCTTC. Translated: CATTESSYNEQFF.

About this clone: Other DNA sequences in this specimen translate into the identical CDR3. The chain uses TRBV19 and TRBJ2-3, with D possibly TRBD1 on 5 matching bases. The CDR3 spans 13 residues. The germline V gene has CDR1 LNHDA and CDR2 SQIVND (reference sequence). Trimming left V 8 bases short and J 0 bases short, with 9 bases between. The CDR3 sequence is CASSDRSTDTQYF. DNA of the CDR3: TGTGCCAGTTCTGACAGAAGCACAGATACGCAGTATTTT. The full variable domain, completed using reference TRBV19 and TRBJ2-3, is DGGITQSPKYLFRKEGQNVTLSCEQNLNHDAMYWYRQDPGQGLRLIYYSQIVNDFQKGDIAEGYSVSREKKESFPLTVTSAQKNPTAFYLCASSDRSTDTQYFGPGTRLTVL.

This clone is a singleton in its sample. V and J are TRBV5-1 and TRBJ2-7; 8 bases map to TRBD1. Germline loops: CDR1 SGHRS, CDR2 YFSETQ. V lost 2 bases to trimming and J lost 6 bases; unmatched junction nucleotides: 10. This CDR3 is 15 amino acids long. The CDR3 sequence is CASSFVRGPSREQYF. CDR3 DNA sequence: TGCGCCAGCAGCTTTGTCAGGGGGCCTAGCCGCGAGCAGTACTTC.

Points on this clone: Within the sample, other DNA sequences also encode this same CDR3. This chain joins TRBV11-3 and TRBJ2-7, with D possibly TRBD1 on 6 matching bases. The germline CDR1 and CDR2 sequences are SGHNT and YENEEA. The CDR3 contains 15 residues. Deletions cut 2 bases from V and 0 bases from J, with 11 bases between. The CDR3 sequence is CASSLRGSSSYEQYF. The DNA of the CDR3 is TGTGCCAGCAGCTTAAGGGGGTCGAGCTCCTACGAGCAGTACTTC.

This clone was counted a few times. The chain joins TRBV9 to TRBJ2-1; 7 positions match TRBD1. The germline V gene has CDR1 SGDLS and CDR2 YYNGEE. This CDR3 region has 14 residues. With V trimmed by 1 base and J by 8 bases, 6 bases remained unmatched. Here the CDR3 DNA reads TGTGCCAGCAGCGTAAGACAGGGTAGGGATGAGCAGTTCTTC. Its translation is CASSVRQGRDEQFF.

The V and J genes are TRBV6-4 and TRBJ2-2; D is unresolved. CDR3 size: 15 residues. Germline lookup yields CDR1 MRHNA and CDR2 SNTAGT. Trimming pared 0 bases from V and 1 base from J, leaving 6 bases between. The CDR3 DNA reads TGTGCCAGCAGTGACTCTGGGGAGAACACCGGGGAGCTGTTTTTT. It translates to CASSDSGENTGELFF.

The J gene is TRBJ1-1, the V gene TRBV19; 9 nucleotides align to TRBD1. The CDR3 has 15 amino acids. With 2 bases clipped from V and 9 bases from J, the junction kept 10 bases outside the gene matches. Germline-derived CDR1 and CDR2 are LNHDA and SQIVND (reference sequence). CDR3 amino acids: CASSIPGQGRRQAFF. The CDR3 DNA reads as TGTGCCAGTAGTATACCGGGACAGGGACGTAGGCAAGCTTTCTTT.

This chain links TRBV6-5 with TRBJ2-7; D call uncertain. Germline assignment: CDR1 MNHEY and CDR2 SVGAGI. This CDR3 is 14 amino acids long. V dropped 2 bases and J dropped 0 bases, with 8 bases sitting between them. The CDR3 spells CASSYAESSYEQYF. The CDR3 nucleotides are TGTGCCAGCAGTTACGCGGAGAGCTCCTACGAGCAGTACTTC.

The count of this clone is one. Written as DNA, the CDR3 is TGTGCCAGCTCATTTTCTCCGGGACAGATAAGCTCTGGGGCCAACGTCCTGACTTTC. This sequence encodes CASSFSPGQISSGANVLTF. V gene TRBV18 combines with J gene TRBJ2-6; 7 bases are a match to TRBD1. From germline, CDR1 is KGHSH and CDR2 LQKENI. V dropped 5 bases and J dropped 0; count of bases not matched to a gene: 13. This CDR3 contains 19 residues.

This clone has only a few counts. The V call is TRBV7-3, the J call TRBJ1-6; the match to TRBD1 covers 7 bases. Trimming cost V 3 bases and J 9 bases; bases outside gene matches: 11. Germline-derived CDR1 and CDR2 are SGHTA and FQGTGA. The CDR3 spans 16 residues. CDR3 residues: CASSFQGGHEGSPLHF. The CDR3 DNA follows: TGTGCCAGCAGCTTTCAGGGGGGACATGAAGGTTCACCCCTCCACTTT.

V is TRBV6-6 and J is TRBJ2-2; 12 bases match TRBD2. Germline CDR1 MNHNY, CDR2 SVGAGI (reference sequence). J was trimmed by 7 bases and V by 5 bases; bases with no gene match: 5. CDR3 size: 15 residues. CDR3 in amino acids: CASSPLAGGGGELFF. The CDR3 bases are TGTGCCAGCAGTCCACTAGCGGGAGGAGGCGGGGAGCTGTTTTTT.

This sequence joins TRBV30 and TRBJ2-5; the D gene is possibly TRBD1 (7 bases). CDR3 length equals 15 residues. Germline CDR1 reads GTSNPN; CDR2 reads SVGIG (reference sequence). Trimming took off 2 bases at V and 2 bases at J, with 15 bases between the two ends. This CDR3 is CAWSPGGGLQETQYF. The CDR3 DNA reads TGTGCCTGGAGTCCCGGAGGGGGCCTTCAAGAGACCCAGTACTTC. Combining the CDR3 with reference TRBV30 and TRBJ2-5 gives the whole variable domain SQTIHQWPATLVQPVGSPLSLECTVEGTSNPNLYWYRQAAGRGLQLLFYSVGIGQISSEVPQNLSASRPQDRQFILSSKKLLLSDSGFYLCAWSPGGGLQETQYFGPGTRLLVL.

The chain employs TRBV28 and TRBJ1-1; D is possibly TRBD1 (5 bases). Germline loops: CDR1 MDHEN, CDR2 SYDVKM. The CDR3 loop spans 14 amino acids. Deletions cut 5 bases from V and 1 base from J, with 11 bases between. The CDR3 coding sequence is TGTGCCAGCAGTCAGGGACGGGGGAACACTGAAGCTTTCTTT. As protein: CASSQGRGNTEAFF.

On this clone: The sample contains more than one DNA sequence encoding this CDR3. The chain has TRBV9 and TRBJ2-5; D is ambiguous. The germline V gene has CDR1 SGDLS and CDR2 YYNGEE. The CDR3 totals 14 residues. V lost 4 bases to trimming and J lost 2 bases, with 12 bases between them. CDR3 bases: TGTGCCAGCAGCCCTCGCGGTGTACAAGAGACCCAGTACTTC. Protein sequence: CASSPRGVQETQYF. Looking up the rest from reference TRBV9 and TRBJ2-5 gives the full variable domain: DSGVTQTPKHLITATGQRVTLRCSPRSGDLSVYWYQQSLDQGLQFLIQYYNGEERAKGNILERFSAQQFPDLHSELNLSSLELGDSALYFCASSPRGVQETQYFGPGTRLLVL.

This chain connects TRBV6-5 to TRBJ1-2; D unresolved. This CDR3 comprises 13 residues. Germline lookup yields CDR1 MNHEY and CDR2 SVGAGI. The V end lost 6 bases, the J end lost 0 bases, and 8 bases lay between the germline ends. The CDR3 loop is CASRTSTNYGYTF. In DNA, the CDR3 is TGTGCCAGCAGGACCAGTACTAACTATGGCTACACCTTC.

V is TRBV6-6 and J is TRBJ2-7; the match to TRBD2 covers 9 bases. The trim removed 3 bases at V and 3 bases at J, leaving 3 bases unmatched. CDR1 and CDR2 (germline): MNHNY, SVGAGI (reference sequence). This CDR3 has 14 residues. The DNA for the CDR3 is TGTGCCAGCAGTTATTTGACTAGCGGCTACGAGCAGTACTTC. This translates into CASSYLTSGYEQYF.

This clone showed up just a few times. The CDR3 bases are TGCGCCAGCACCGGACAGGGAGCCGAGCAGTACTTC. Protein sequence: CASTGQGAEQYF. This chain joins TRBV5-1 and TRBJ2-7; 8 nucleotides match TRBD1. Germline CDR1 SGHRS, CDR2 YFSETQ. V lost 6 bases to trimming and J lost 6 bases; unmatched junction nucleotides: 5. The CDR3 spans 12 residues.

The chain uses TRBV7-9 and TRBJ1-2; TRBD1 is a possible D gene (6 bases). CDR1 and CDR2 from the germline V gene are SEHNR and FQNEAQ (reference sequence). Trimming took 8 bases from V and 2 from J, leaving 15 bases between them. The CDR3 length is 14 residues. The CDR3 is CASAYPTGNYGYTF. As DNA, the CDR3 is TGTGCCAGCGCTTACCCCACAGGGAACTATGGCTACACCTTC. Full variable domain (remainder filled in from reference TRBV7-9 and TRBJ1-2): DTGVSQNPRHKITKRGQNVTFRCDPISEHNRLYWYRQTLGQGPEFLTYFQNEAQLEKSRLLSDRFSAERPKGSFSTLEIQRTEQGDSAMYLCASAYPTGNYGYTFGSGTRLTVV.

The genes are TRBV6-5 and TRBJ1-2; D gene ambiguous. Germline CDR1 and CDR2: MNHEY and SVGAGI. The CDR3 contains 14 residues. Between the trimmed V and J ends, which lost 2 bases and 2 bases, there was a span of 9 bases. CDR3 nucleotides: TGTGCCAGCAGTTACGAGGGCGCCAACTATGGCTACACCTTC. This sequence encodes CASSYEGANYGYTF.

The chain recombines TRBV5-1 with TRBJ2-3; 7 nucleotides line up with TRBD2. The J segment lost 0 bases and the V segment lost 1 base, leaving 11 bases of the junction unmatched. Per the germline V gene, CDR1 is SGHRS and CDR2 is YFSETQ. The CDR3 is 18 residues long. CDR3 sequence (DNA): TGCGCCAGCAGCTTGAGGTTGTGGGCGGGAGACAGCACAGATACGCAGTATTTT. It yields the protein CASSLRLWAGDSTDTQYF.

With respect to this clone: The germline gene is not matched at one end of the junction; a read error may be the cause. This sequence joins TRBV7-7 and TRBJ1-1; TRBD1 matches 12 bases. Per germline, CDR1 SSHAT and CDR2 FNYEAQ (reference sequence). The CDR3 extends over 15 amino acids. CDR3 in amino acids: CASSSLGQGAAEAFF. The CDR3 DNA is TGTGCTAGCAGCTCCCTGGGACAGGGGGCCGCTGAAGCTTTCTTT.

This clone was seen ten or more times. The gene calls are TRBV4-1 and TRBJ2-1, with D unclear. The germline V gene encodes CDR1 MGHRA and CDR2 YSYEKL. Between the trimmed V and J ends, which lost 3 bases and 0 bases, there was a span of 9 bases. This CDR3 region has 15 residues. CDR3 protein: CASSQVLYSYNEQFF. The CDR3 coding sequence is TGCGCCAGCAGCCAGGTGTTATACTCCTACAATGAGCAGTTCTTC.